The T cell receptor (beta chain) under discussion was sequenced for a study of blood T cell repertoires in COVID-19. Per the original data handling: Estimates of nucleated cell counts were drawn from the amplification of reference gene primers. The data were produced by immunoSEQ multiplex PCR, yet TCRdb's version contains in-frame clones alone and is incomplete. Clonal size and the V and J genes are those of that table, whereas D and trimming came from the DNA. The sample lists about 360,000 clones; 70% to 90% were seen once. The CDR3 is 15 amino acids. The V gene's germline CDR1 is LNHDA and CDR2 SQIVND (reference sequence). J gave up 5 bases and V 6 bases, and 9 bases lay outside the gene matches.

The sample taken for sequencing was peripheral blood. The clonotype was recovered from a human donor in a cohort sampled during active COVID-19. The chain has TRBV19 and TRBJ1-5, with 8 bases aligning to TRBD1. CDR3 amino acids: CASSLRGRGDQPQHF. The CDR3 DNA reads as TGTGCCAGTAGCCTCAGGGGGCGCGGGGATCAGCCCCAGCATTTT.